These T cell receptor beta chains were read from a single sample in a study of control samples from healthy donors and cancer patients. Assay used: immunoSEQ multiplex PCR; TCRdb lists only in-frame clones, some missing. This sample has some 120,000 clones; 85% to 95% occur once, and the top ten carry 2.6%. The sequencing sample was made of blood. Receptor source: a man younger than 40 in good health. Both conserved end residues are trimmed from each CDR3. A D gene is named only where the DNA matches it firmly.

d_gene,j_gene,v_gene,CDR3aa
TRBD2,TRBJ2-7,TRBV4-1,ASSQDGGGASSYEQY
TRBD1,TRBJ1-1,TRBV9,ASSVGQGNTEAF
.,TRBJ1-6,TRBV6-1,ASSEAGALRRPFNSPLH
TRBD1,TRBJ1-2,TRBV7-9,ASSSRTGVGYT
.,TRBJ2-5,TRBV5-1,ASSFQETQY
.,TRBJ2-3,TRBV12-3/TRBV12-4,ASSQGDTQY
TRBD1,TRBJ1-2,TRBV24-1,ATRGTGYGYT
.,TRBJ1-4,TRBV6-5,ASGDGPYEKLF
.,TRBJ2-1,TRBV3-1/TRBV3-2,ASSLPGRLDNEQF
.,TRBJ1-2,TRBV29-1,SVDWSSRRDGNYGYT
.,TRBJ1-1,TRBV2,ASIEGNTEAF